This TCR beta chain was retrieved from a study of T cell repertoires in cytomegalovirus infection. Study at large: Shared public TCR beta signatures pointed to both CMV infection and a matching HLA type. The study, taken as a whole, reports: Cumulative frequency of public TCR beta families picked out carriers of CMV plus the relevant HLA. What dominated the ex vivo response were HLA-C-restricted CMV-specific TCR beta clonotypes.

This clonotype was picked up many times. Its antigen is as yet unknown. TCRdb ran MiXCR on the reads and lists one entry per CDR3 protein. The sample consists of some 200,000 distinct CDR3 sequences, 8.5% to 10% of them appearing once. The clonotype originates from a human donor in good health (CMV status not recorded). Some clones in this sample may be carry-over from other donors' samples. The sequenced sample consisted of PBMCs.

The CDR3 DNA is TGTGCCAGCAAGAGGGGACAGACGATGAACACTGAAGCTTTCTTT. It specifies CASKRGQTMNTEAFF. The rearrangement joins TRBV7-2 to TRBJ1-1, with 7 bases that match TRBD1. Trimming at V came to 7 bases and at J to 0 bases, leaving 8 bases not matched to a gene. The V gene's germline CDR1 is SGHTA and CDR2 FQGNSA. The CDR3 loop spans 15 amino acids.